The source of this TCR beta chain is a study of Graves' ophthalmopathy and Graves' hyperthyroidism. Study outcomes and limitations: Blood also contained most of the expanded thyroid clonotypes above 0.001 frequency. For separating ophthalmopathy from stable hyperthyroidism, a 13-signature model gave roughly 90% sensitivity and around 80% specificity.

TCR beta CDR3 regions were amplified from RNA transcripts. First-round RT-PCR with HTBI primers preceded a second-round multiplex PCR. MiXCR, applied by TCRdb to the multiplex PCR reads, yields one record per CDR3 protein. The repertoire holds 1 million to 1.3 million distinct CDR3 sequences, with about 40% as singletons. Unmatched junction bases numbered 9, after V lost 2 bases and J lost 2 bases. CDR3 length: 16 residues. Germline CDR1 and CDR2: SGHTS and YDEGEE. Each hyperthyroidism patient was newly diagnosed, with under 2 months' duration, and aged 18 to 65. Diagnosis relied on clinical symptoms, serum thyroxine, TRAb, thyroid ultrasound and orbital computed tomography. This clonotype showed up just a few times. Its target is unknown.

Sequenced sample: peripheral blood or thyroid tissue (not recorded which). This chain uses TRBV5-8 with TRBJ2-5; 7 bases are a match to TRBD1. This TCR derives from an adult man with Graves' hyperthyroidism. CDR3 residues: CASSLLGGQRQETQYF. In nucleotides, the CDR3 is TGTGCCAGCAGCTTACTTGGGGGACAGAGACAAGAGACCCAGTACTTC.